This T cell receptor (beta chain) originates from a study of glioma-infiltrating T cells after dendritic cell vaccination. Across the study: Dendritic cell vaccination trial patients had either newly diagnosed or recurrent glioblastoma.

V trimming: 5 bases; J trimming: 7 bases; junction bases outside the gene matches: 14. The CDR3 loop spans 16 amino acids. The time point here: after dendritic cell vaccination, including at tumor progression/relapse. Selection required adequate fresh-frozen tumor tissue plus more than two years' survival data. Amplification used 60 V beta primers and 13 J beta primers. Sequencing used immunoSEQ multiplex PCR; TCRdb keeps in-frame clones, though not all of them. The table has 90,000 to 140,000 clones, roughly 90% seen once. The chain carries TRBV6-7 and TRBJ2-1, with 7 bases aligning to TRBD2. TRBV6-7 is an ORF, and what it does is uncertain. The clonotype originates from a human donor with glioblastoma. The specimen was blood, collected after dendritic cell vaccination. CDR3 nucleotides: TGTGCCAGCAGTCCCCCCTTCGCGGGGGATGTAAATGAGCAGTTCTTC. Protein product: CASSPPFAGDVNEQFF.